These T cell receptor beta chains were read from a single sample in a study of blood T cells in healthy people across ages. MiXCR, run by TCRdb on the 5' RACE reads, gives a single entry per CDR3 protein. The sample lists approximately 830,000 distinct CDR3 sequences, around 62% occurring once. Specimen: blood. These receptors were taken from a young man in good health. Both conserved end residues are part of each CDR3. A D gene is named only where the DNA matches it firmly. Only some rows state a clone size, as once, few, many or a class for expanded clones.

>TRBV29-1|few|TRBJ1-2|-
TGCAGCGTTGAAGGGCCGGGGGGCAACTATGGCTACACCTTC
CSVEGPGGNYGYTF
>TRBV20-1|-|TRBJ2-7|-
TGCAGTGCCCTGGGGCGGGGAGTTTACGAGCAGTACTTC
CSALGRGVYEQYF
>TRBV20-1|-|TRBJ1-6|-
TGCAGTGCCGATGTGATCGGGGGGGACCTTAGCTCCTATAATTCACCCCTCCACTTT
CSADVIGGDLSSYNSPLHF
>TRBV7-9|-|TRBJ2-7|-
TGTGCCAGCAGCGGGGACGGGGTGTACGAGCAGTACTTC
CASSGDGVYEQYF
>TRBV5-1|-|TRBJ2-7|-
TGCGCCAGCAGCTTGGAAGGAGGAATTATTTCCTACGAGCAGTACTTC
CASSLEGGIISYEQYF
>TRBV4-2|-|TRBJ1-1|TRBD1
TGTGCCAGCAGCCAAGACGGGACAGGCCGGAACACTGAAGCTTTCTTT
CASSQDGTGRNTEAFF
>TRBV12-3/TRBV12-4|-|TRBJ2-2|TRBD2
TGTGCCAGCAGTTTAAACCCGGGACTAGCGGTCAACACCGGGGAGCTGTTTTTT
CASSLNPGLAVNTGELFF
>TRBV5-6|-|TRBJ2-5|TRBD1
TGTGCCAGCAGCTCGGACAGGGCGGAGTACTTC
CASSSDRAEYF
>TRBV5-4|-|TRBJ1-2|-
TGTGCCAGCAGCAGTGGGGGAGGGGTAGCCTATGGCTACACCTTC
CASSSGGGVAYGYTF
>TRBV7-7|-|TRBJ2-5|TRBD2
TGTGCTAGCAGCATCGGACTAGCATCAGAGACCCAGTACTTC
CASSIGLASETQYF
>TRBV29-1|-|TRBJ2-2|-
TGCAGCGTTGCTGGGGCCAGAACCGGGGAGCTGTTTTTT
CSVAGARTGELFF
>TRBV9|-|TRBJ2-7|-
TGTGCCAGCAGCGTAGTGGACAACTACGAGCAGTACTTC
CASSVVDNYEQYF
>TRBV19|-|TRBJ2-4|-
TGTGCCAGTAGTATAGGACAATTTCCCAACATTCAGTACTTC
CASSIGQFPNIQYF
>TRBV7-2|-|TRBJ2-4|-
TGTGCCAGCAGCTTGGACGAAAACGTTCAGTACTTC
CASSLDENVQYF
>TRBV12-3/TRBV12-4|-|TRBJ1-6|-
TGTGCCAGCAGTTTTGGACATATCTATAATTCACCCCTCCACTTT
CASSFGHIYNSPLHF
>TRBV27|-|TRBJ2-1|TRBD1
TGTGCCATCGGGACAGGGGACTACAATGAGCAGTTCTTC
CAIGTGDYNEQFF
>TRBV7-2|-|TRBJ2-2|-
TGTGCCAGCAGCCTTACAGGGCTGGACACCGGGGAGCTGTTTTTT
CASSLTGLDTGELFF
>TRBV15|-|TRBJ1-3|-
TGTGCCACCAGCGTAGGGACGGTTCTTAGAGACACCATATATTTT
CATSVGTVLRDTIYF
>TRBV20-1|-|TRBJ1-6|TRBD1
TGCAGTGTTCCGATTGGACAGGATGTTACACCCCTCCACTTT
CSVPIGQDVTPLHF
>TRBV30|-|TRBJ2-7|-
TGTGCCTGGAGCGATCAGGCAGAAAACATCTACGAGCAGTACTTC
CAWSDQAENIYEQYF
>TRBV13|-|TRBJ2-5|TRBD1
TGTGCCAGCAGCTTAGGCCTAGGCAGGGGGCGAGAGACCCAGTACTTC
CASSLGLGRGRETQYF
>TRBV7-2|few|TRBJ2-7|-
TGTGCCAGCAGCTTACTATTGTACGAGCAGTACTTC
CASSLLLYEQYF
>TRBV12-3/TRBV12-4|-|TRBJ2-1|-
TGTGCCAGCACCCCAGTCTCATGGGGTGGTGAGCAGTTCTTC
CASTPVSWGGEQFF
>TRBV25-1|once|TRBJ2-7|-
TGTGCCAGTGCGGACAGCTTAAGCTCCTACGAGCAGTACTTC
CASADSLSSYEQYF
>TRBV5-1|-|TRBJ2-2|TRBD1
TGCGCCAGCAGCCCCGCGGACAGGGGTCGTGCCACCGGGGAGCTGTTTTTT
CASSPADRGRATGELFF
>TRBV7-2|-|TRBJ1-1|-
TGTGCCAGCAGTTTGGACTCTGGAGCTTTCTTT
CASSLDSGAFF
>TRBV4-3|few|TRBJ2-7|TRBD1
TGCGCCAGCAGCCAAGGGACAGGGCGTAGCTCTGACGAGCAGTACTTC
CASSQGTGRSSDEQYF
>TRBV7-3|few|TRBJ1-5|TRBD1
TGTGCCAGCAGCACAAGGACAGGGGAACCCCAGCATTTT
CASSTRTGEPQHF
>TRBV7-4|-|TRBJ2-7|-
TGTGCCAGCAGCTTAAAGATCGGGTTCTCCTACGAGCAGTACTTC
CASSLKIGFSYEQYF
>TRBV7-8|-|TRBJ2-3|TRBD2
TGTGCCAGCAGCTTTCGGCGGGGGGGCCGAAGAGATACGCAGTATTTT
CASSFRRGGRRDTQYF
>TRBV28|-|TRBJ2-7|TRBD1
TGTGCCAGCAGCCCCCCCCGGACAGGTGCCTACGAGCAGTACTTC
CASSPPRTGAYEQYF
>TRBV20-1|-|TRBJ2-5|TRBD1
TGCAGTGCTGGCCCCCTGACAGGGGCTTACGACGAGCGGTACTTC
CSAGPLTGAYDERYF
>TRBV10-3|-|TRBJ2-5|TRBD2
TGTGCCATCAGCCCGGGGCGGGAGCAAGAGACCCAGTACTTC
CAISPGREQETQYF
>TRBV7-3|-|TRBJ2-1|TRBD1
TGTGCCAGCAGCTTAACGGACAGGGGAGGCTACAATGAGCAGTTCTTC
CASSLTDRGGYNEQFF
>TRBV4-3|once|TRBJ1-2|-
TGCGCCAGCAGCCGCGCCTCGTCGAGCTTTGATGGCTACACCTTC
CASSRASSSFDGYTF
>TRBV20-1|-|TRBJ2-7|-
TGCAGTGCTAGAGCGCAGGGGCCATACGAGCAGTACTTC
CSARAQGPYEQYF
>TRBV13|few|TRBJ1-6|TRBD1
TGTGCCAGCAGCATCGACAGGGGCTCCTATAATTCACCCCTCCACTTT
CASSIDRGSYNSPLHF
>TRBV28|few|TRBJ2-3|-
TGTGCCAGCAGTCCCGGGACACTGCACACAGATACGCAGTATTTT
CASSPGTLHTDTQYF
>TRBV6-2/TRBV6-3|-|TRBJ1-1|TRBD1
TGTGCCAGCAGTTACGACCCGACAGGGAGCACTGAAGCTTTCTTT
CASSYDPTGSTEAFF
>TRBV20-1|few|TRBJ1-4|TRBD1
TGCAGTGCTAAGGACAGGGGGGTTGAAAAACTGTTTTTT
CSAKDRGVEKLFF
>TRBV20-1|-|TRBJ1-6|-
TGCAGTGCTAGAGATCTTGGCAGGGCTGGATCACCCCTCCACTTT
CSARDLGRAGSPLHF
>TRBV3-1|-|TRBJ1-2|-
TGTGCCAGCAGACCCCGAGGAACGGCTAACTATGGCTACACCTTC
CASRPRGTANYGYTF
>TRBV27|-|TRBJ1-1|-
TGTGCCAGCAGGGGGGCGCCGAGTAGGACTGAAGCTTTCTTT
CASRGAPSRTEAFF
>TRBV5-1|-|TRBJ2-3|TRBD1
TGCGCCAGCAGCGTGGGACAGGACACAGATACGCAGTATTTT
CASSVGQDTDTQYF
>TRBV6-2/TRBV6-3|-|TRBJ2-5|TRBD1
TGTGCCAGCAGTTACCTAGGGACAGGCCAAGAGACCCAGTACTTC
CASSYLGTGQETQYF
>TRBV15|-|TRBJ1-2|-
TGTGCCACCAGTCCCGAGGGGGGGCGTAACTATGGCTACACCTTC
CATSPEGGRNYGYTF
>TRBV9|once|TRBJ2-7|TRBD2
TGTGCCAGCAGCCGAACTAGCGGAAACTTTCGCTCCTACGAGCAGTACTTC
CASSRTSGNFRSYEQYF
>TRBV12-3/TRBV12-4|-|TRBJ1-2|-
TGTGCCAGCAGTCCCGGGGGGACGGTGGGGTATGGCTACACCTTC
CASSPGGTVGYGYTF
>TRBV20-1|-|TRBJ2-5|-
TGCAGTGCTAGAGAGCGGGGCCAAGAGACCCAGTACTTC
CSARERGQETQYF
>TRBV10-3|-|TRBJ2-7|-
TGTGCCATCAACCCGGGACGTAGCTCCTACGAGCAGTACTTC
CAINPGRSSYEQYF
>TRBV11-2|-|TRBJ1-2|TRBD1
TGTGCCAGCAGCTTGGGACAGGGGCCGCCTAACTATGGCTACACCTTC
CASSLGQGPPNYGYTF
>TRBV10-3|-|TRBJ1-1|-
TGTGCCATCGCCAGTATGAACACTGAAGCTTTCTTT
CAIASMNTEAFF
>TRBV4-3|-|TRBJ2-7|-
TGCGCCAGCAGCCAAGATCATGGGAGTCGGATTACCTACGAGCAGTACTTC
CASSQDHGSRITYEQYF